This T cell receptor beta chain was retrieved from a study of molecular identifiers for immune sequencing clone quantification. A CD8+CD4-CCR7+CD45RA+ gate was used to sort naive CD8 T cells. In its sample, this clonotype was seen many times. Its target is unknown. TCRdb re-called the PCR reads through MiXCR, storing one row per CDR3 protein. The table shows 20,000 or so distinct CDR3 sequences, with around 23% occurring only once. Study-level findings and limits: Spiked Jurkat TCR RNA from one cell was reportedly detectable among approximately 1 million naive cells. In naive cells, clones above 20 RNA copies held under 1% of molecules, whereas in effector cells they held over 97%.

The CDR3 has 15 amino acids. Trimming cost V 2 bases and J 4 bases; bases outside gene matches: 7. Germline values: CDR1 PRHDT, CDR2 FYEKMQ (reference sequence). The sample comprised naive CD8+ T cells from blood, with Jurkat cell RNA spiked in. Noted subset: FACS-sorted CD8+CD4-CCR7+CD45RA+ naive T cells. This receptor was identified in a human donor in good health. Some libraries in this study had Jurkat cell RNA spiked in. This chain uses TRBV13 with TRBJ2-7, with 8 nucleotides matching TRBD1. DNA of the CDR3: TGTGCCAGCAGCTTAAACACAGGGGGAAGGTACGAGCAGTACTTC. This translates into CASSLNTGGRYEQYF.